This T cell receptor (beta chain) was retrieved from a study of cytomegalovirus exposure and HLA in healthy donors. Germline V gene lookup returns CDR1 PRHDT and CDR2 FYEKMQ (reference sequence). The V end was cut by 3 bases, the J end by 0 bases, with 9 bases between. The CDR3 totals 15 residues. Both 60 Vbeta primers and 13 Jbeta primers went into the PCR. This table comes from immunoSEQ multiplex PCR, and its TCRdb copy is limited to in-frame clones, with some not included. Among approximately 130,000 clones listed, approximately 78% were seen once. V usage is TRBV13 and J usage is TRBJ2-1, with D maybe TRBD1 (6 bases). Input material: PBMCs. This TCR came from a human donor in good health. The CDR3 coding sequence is TGTGCCAGCAGCTTTAGGACAGCCTCCTACAATGAGCAGTTCTTC. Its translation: CASSFRTASYNEQFF.